The 30 T cell receptor beta chains below were found in one sample sequenced in a study of blood T cell repertoires in COVID-19. This table comes from immunoSEQ multiplex PCR, and its TCRdb copy is limited to in-frame clones, with some not included. This sample has 84,000 or so clones, with about 80% found just once. The sample taken for sequencing was peripheral blood. The receptors were gathered from a woman of 80 years or more with acute or convalescent COVID-19.

This chain joins TRBV3-1 (or the pseudogene TRBV3-2) and TRBJ2-7; perhaps TRBD1 as D (5 bases). Trimming left V 6 bases short and J 5 bases short, with 11 bases between. Germline-derived CDR1 and CDR2 are LGHDT and YNNKEL (reference sequence). The CDR3 runs to 12 residues. CDR3: CASRDRGDEQYF. As DNA, the CDR3 is TGTGCCAGCAGGGATAGGGGTGACGAGCAGTACTTC.

The sample holds a few counts of this clone. The J gene is TRBJ1-3, the V gene TRBV14, with D uncertain. Germline V gene data show CDR1 as SGHDN and CDR2 as FVKESK. The V gene lost 1 base and the J gene lost 10 bases, with 5 bases spanning the gap. The CDR3 has 11 residues. The CDR3 DNA sequence: TGTGCCAGCAGCCAAGCCGAGACCATATATTTT. This encodes CASSQAETIYF. Full variable domain (missing parts from reference TRBV14 and TRBJ1-3): EAGVTQFPSHSVIEKGQTVTLRCDPISGHDNLYWYRRVMGKEIKFLLHFVKESKQDESGMPNNRFLAERTGGTYSTLKVQPAELEDSGVYFCASSQAETIYFGEGSWLTVV.

This chain links TRBV7-2 with TRBJ2-5, with a possible D match to TRBD1 (8 bases). Trimming shortened V by 4 bases and J by 5 bases, and 17 bases separated the two germline ends. This CDR3 spans 15 amino acids. Germline V gene data show CDR1 as SGHTA and CDR2 as FQGNSA. CDR3 bases: TGTGCCAGCAGCTGGGGGGGACAGGCGTTGGAGACCCAGTACTTC. Its protein product is CASSWGGQALETQYF.

This rearrangement joins TRBV4-2 to TRBJ2-2; perhaps TRBD1 as D (7 bases). The CDR3 is 16 residues long. Germline lookup yields CDR1 LGHNA and CDR2 YNFKEQ. The ends were cut back, 1 base at V and 3 bases at J, with 12 bases in the middle. The CDR3 DNA follows: TGTGCCAGCAGCCAAGCTACAGGGGAGGACACCGGGGAGCTGTTTTTT. It encodes CASSQATGEDTGELFF.

The rearrangement joins TRBV4-1 to TRBJ1-2; D remains ambiguous. There are 13 residues in the CDR3. The V and J ends lost 3 bases and 6 bases respectively, with 11 bases between them. Germline V gene sequence: CDR1 MGHRA, CDR2 YSYEKL. In nucleotides, the CDR3 is TGCGCCAGCAGCCACCTCCGAAACAATGGCTACACCTTC. Its protein is CASSHLRNNGYTF.

The gene calls are TRBV24-1 and TRBJ2-1, with TRBD1 as a possible D gene (6 bases). Trimming removed 6 bases at V and 2 bases at J, with 13 bases between. The length of the CDR3 is 15 residues. Germline values: CDR1 KGHDR, CDR2 SFDVKD. CDR3 region: CATSQTGKAYNEQFF. The CDR3 DNA reads TGTGCCACCAGTCAAACAGGGAAGGCCTACAATGAGCAGTTCTTC.

The genes are TRBV19 and TRBJ2-7, with D possibly TRBD1 on 6 matching bases. The CDR3 runs 13 residues. CDR1 is LNHDA, CDR2 SQIVND, per germline (reference sequence). V dropped 0 bases and J dropped 7 bases, with 10 bases sitting between them. The CDR3 sequence is CASSIDRGREQYF. The CDR3 DNA is TGTGCCAGTAGTATAGACAGGGGCAGAGAGCAGTACTTC.

This clone is a singleton in its sample. This rearrangement joins TRBV9 to TRBJ2-1, with TRBD2 matching 15 bases. The V gene end was trimmed by 0 bases and the J gene end by 0 bases; junction bases not matched to a gene: 7. Germline CDR1 SGDLS, CDR2 YYNGEE. The CDR3 covers 20 residues. The CDR3 spells CASSVARGLAGGSSYNEQFF. CDR3 nucleotides: TGTGCCAGCAGCGTAGCCCGGGGACTAGCGGGGGGCTCCTCCTACAATGAGCAGTTCTTC.

The chain links TRBV6-6 to TRBJ1-2, with 7 nucleotides matching TRBD1. Germline CDR1 is MNHNY and CDR2 is SVGAGI (reference sequence). This CDR3 region has 14 residues. With V trimmed by 3 bases and J by 4 bases, 5 bases remained unmatched. CDR3 residues: CASSYSQGFYGYTF. The CDR3 DNA follows: TGTGCCAGCAGTTATTCACAGGGGTTCTATGGCTACACCTTC.

The J gene is TRBJ2-7, the V gene TRBV21-1; the D segment call TRBD2 is taken from the table without a DNA check. TRBV21-1 is marked as a pseudogene. This CDR3 region has 15 residues. CDR3 loop: CATSRGGEVSYEQYF. The CDR3 DNA is TGTGCCACTTCAAGGGGGGGAGAAGTATCCTACGAGCAGTACTTC.

The V and J genes are TRBV5-1 and TRBJ1-5; weak D call: TRBD1 (5 bases). Deletions cut 4 bases from V and 0 bases from J, with 14 bases between. Germline V gene data show CDR1 as SGHRS and CDR2 as YFSETQ. The CDR3 is 16 residues long. In DNA, the CDR3 is TGCGCCAGCAGCCCCTGGGGTGGGGCTAGCAATCAGCCCCAGCATTTT. Protein: CASSPWGGASNQPQHF.

CDR3 bases: TGCGCCAGCAGCTTCGAGGGCCTTCAAGAGACCCAGTACTTC. It specifies CASSFEGLQETQYF. The V gene is TRBV5-1, the J gene TRBJ2-5; tentatively, D is TRBD2 (5 bases). V shed 2 bases and J shed 2 bases, with 10 bases lying between them. This CDR3 has 14 amino acids. CDR1 SGHRS and CDR2 YFSETQ come from the germline V gene.

The chain links TRBV3-1 (or the pseudogene TRBV3-2) to TRBJ1-1; D remains unclear. Germline CDR1 LGHDT, CDR2 YNNKEL (reference sequence). With 1 base removed from V and 0 bases from J, the gap between germline ends came to 6 bases. The CDR3 length is 14 residues. The CDR3 is CASSQVAVNTEAFF. The CDR3 DNA reads TGTGCCAGCAGCCAAGTGGCAGTGAACACTGAAGCTTTCTTT.

This chain connects TRBV2 to TRBJ2-1; TRBD2 matches at 10 bases. Germline lookup yields CDR1 SNHLY and CDR2 FYNNEI. Trimming took 6 bases from V and 8 from J; bases not matched to a gene: 10. This CDR3 is 15 amino acids long. CDR3 sequence (DNA): TGTGCCAGCAGCCAGAGGGCTAGCGGGGGTTATGAGCAGTTCTTC. Its translation is CASSQRASGGYEQFF.

This sequence joins TRBV7-8 and TRBJ2-1; D remains unclear. Trimming cost V 1 base and J 1 base, with 5 bases left between them. Germline values: CDR1 SGHVS, CDR2 FQNEAQ. CDR3 length equals 14 residues. For the CDR3, the DNA is TGTGCCAGCAGCTTAGAGAGTTCCTACAATGAGCAGTTCTTC. It specifies CASSLESSYNEQFF.

The chain has TRBV2 and TRBJ2-4; a possible D gene is TRBD2 (5 bases). There are 13 residues in the CDR3. The germline V and J ends were trimmed by 5 bases and 8 bases, with 13 bases remaining between them. Germline V gives CDR1 SNHLY, CDR2 FYNNEI. CDR3 in DNA: TGTGCCAGCAGTATCGGACTTGAAGACATTCAGTACTTC. Protein sequence: CASSIGLEDIQYF.

This clone showed up just a few times. The chain combines TRBV4-1 with TRBJ1-4; TRBD1 matches 7 bases. Trimming took 3 bases from V and 3 from J; bases not matched to a gene: 7. The germline CDR1 and CDR2 sequences are MGHRA and YSYEKL. CDR3 length: 16 amino acids. CDR3 DNA sequence: TGCGCCAGCAGCCAGGGCAGACAGGGAGCTAATGAAAAACTGTTTTTT. Encoded protein: CASSQGRQGANEKLFF.

V usage is TRBV14 and J usage is TRBJ2-2; D ambiguous. This CDR3 has 16 amino acids. Germline lookup yields CDR1 SGHDN and CDR2 FVKESK. V gave up 4 bases and J gave up 0 bases, with 12 bases separating them. CDR3 sequence reads: CASSPLPSANTGELFF. CDR3 bases: TGTGCCAGCAGCCCCCTCCCGAGTGCGAACACCGGGGAGCTGTTTTTT. The full variable domain, rest sourced from reference TRBV14 and TRBJ2-2, is EAGVTQFPSHSVIEKGQTVTLRCDPISGHDNLYWYRRVMGKEIKFLLHFVKESKQDESGMPNNRFLAERTGGTYSTLKVQPAELEDSGVYFCASSPLPSANTGELFFGEGSRLTVL.

The rearrangement joins TRBV30 to TRBJ2-7; TRBD2 agrees at 7 bases. This CDR3 contains 14 residues. Unmatched junction bases numbered 12, after V lost 6 bases and J lost 4 bases. Looked up from germline, CDR1 is GTSNPN and CDR2 is SVGIG (reference sequence). This chain's CDR3 is CACVWGGGTYEQYF. The CDR3 region has the DNA TGTGCCTGCGTTTGGGGGGGAGGGACTTACGAGCAGTACTTC.

V gene TRBV7-2 combines with J gene TRBJ2-7, with TRBD1 matching 9 bases. The CDR3 is made up of 16 amino acids. Germline lookup yields CDR1 SGHTA and CDR2 FQGNSA. V was pared by 2 bases and J by 2 bases, with 7 bases of the junction left unmatched. In nucleotides, the CDR3 is TGTGCCAGCAGCTTAAGGGTCGGACAGGGGACCTACGAGCAGTACTTC. Translation: CASSLRVGQGTYEQYF.

The V gene is TRBV27, the J gene TRBJ1-1; D gene unclear. The germline V and J ends were trimmed by 3 bases and 4 bases, with 24 bases remaining between them. CDR3 length: 18 amino acids. Germline loops: CDR1 MNHEY, CDR2 SMNVEV (reference sequence). The CDR3 reads CASSFPPPPGWYGTEAFF. The DNA of the CDR3 is TGTGCCAGCAGTTTCCCCCCTCCGCCCGGGTGGTATGGCACTGAAGCTTTCTTT.

This chain joins TRBV7-9 and TRBJ1-1; 10 nucleotides agree with TRBD1. This CDR3 is 17 amino acids long. CDR1 and CDR2 (germline): SEHNR, FQNEAQ (reference sequence). Losses at the gene ends were 4 bases for V and 5 bases for J; bases not matched to a gene: 13. The DNA for the CDR3 is TGTGCCAGCAGCTCAGACAGGGGGCGCGAGGTCGTTACTGAAGCTTTCTTT. Translated: CASSSDRGREVVTEAFF. Using reference TRBV7-9 and TRBJ1-1 for the parts outside the CDR3, the full variable domain is DTGVSQNPRHKITKRGQNVTFRCDPISEHNRLYWYRQTLGQGPEFLTYFQNEAQLEKSRLLSDRFSAERPKGSFSTLEIQRTEQGDSAMYLCASSSDRGREVVTEAFFGQGTRLTVV.

The chain joins TRBV10-3 to TRBJ1-2; a possible D gene is TRBD1 (6 bases). CDR3 length: 13 residues. V was trimmed by 10 bases and J by 1 base, leaving 13 bases between them. CDR1 ENHRY and CDR2 SYGVKD come from the germline V gene. The CDR3 region has the DNA TGTGCCACCGGCCGGGACAATAACTATGGCTACACCTTC. Its protein is CATGRDNNYGYTF.

This clone ranks as hyperexpanded. CDR3 coding DNA: TGTGCCAGCAGCTTAGAGGGGGCAATTAGACCCTACGAGCAGTACTTC. Translated, it gives CASSLEGAIRPYEQYF. The chain combines TRBV7-9 with TRBJ2-7; 7 positions match TRBD1. The CDR3 has 16 amino acids. V was clipped by 1 base and J by 2 bases; unmatched bases: 8. The germline V gene encodes CDR1 SEHNR and CDR2 FQNEAQ (reference sequence).

CDR3 loop: CASSLVGTGGAGQPQHF. CDR3 bases: TGTGCCAGCAGCTTGGTCGGGACAGGGGGCGCGGGTCAGCCCCAGCATTTT. The chain links TRBV5-6 to TRBJ1-5; TRBD1 matches at 12 bases. Looked up from germline, CDR1 is SGHDT and CDR2 is YYEEEE. After removal of 0 bases from V and 6 bases from J, the junction contained 7 bases not matched to a gene. The CDR3 contains 17 residues.

The chain carries TRBV4-1 and TRBJ2-7; 9 bases agree with TRBD2. Germline V gene data show CDR1 as MGHRA and CDR2 as YSYEKL. This CDR3 has 15 residues. V lost 5 bases, J lost 3 bases, and 8 bases stayed unmatched. CDR3 in DNA: TGCGCCAGCAGCGTCTCGACTAGCGGCGACTACGAGCAGTACTTC. This gives the protein CASSVSTSGDYEQYF.

The V gene is TRBV27, the J gene TRBJ1-2; D gene unclear. Trimming took off 6 bases at V and 0 bases at J, with 8 bases between the two ends. Germline loops: CDR1 MNHEY, CDR2 SMNVEV (reference sequence). The CDR3 is made up of 13 amino acids. The CDR3 spells CASSPGANYGYTF. The CDR3 bases are TGTGCCAGCAGCCCCGGAGCTAACTATGGCTACACCTTC.

The chain uses TRBV6-5 and TRBJ1-1, with TRBD1 matching 9 bases. The CDR3 spans 15 residues. Germline-derived CDR1 and CDR2 are MNHEY and SVGAGI. After removal of 6 bases from V and 0 bases from J, the junction contained 5 bases not matched to a gene. Written as DNA, the CDR3 is TGTGCCAGCAGCAAACAGGGGGCGATGAACACTGAAGCTTTCTTT. It specifies CASSKQGAMNTEAFF.

This clone was counted only a few times. The chain links TRBV29-1 to TRBJ1-1; D is possibly TRBD1 (5 bases). Trimming left V 6 bases short and J 1 base short, with 12 bases between. The CDR3 is 13 amino acids. The germline gives CDR1 SQVTM, CDR2 ANQGSEA. CDR3 in amino acids: CSVGGVGNTEAFF. The CDR3 coding sequence is TGCAGCGTCGGGGGGGTTGGGAACACTGAAGCTTTCTTT.

This clone was found once. The chain employs TRBV9 and TRBJ2-1; no firm D call. Germline CDR1 and CDR2: SGDLS and YYNGEE. V lost 3 bases, J lost 1 base, and 11 bases lay in between. CDR3 length equals 15 residues. The CDR3 bases are TGTGCCAGCAGCGCAGATGGGCGTTCCTACAATGAGCAGTTCTTC. This translates into CASSADGRSYNEQFF.